This TCR beta chain was obtained from a study of T cell responses to AZD1222 COVID-19 vaccine. The CDR3 totals 13 residues. Germline lookup yields CDR1 SNHLY and CDR2 FYNNEI. The V end was cut by 5 bases, the J end by 4 bases, with 10 bases between. Sequencing used immunoSEQ multiplex PCR; TCRdb keeps in-frame clones, though not all of them. Of 200,000 or so clones in the sample, 90% to 95% were seen once. The sample in question was peripheral blood, obtained on day 0 of MenACWY control vaccination. V usage is TRBV2 and J usage is TRBJ2-3, with D perhaps matching TRBD1 (6 bases). This clonotype originated in an adult in good health. CDR3 sequence: CASSFDRPDTQYF. Written as DNA, the CDR3 is TGTGCCAGCAGTTTCGACAGGCCAGATACGCAGTATTTT.